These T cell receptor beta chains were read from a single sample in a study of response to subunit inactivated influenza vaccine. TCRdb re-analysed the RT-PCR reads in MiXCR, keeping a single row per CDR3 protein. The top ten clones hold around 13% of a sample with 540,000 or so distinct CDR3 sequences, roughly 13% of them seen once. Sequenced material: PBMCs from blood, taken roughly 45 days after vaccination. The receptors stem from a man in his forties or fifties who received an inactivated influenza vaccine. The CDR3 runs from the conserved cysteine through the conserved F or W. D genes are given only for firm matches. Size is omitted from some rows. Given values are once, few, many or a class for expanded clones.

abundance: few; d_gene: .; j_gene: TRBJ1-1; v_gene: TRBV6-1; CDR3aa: CAIQAGPITNTEAFF; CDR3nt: TGTGCCATCCAGGCAGGGCCTATTACGAACACTGAAGCTTTCTTT
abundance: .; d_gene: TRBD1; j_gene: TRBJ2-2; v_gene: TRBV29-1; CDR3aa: CSGGQGETGELFF; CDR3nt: TGCAGCGGCGGACAGGGGGAGACCGGGGAGCTGTTTTTT
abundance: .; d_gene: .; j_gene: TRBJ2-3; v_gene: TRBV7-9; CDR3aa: CASSHAGRVGTDTQYF; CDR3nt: TGTGCCAGCAGTCACGCGGGGCGTGTGGGCACAGATACGCAGTATTTT
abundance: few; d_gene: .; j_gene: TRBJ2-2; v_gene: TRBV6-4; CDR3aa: CASSDEWGAGELFF; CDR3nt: TGTGCCAGCAGTGACGAATGGGGGGCTGGGGAGCTGTTTTTT
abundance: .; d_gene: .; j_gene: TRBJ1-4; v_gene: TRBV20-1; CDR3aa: CSARDAGGTNEKLFF; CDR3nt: TGCAGTGCTAGAGATGCGGGGGGGACTAATGAAAAACTGTTTTTT
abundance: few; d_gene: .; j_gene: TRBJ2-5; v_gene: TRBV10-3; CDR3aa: CAISESRLVVQETQYF; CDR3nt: TGTGCCATCAGTGAGTCGAGACTAGTGGTCCAAGAGACCCAGTACTTC
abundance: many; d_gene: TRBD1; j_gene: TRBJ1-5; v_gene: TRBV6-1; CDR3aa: CASSEWTGAQPQHF; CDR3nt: TGTGCCAGCAGTGAGTGGACAGGGGCTCAGCCCCAGCATTTT
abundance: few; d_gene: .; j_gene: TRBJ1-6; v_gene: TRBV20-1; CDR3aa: CSATYNGSPLHF; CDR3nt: TGCAGTGCTACCTACAACGGTTCACCCCTCCACTTT
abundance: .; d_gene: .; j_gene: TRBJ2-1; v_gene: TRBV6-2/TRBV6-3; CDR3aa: CASSEQGGAYNEQFF; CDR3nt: TGTGCCAGCAGTGAGCAGGGCGGGGCCTACAATGAGCAGTTCTTC
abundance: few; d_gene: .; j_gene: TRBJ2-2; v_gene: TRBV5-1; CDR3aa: CASSLETANTGELFF; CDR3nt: TGCGCCAGCAGCTTAGAGACAGCGAACACCGGGGAGCTGTTTTTT
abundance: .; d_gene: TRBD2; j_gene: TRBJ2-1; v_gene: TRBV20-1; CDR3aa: CSARGTSGSEYNEQFF; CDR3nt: TGCAGTGCTAGGGGGACTAGCGGCTCCGAATACAATGAGCAGTTCTTC